Reported below is one TCR beta chain. This clone was found once. Its antigen is currently not known. The input lacks base qualities; no much larger clone sits a single base away. The immunoSEQ Assay, a bias-controlled multiplex PCR, was used to amplify TCRbeta CDR3 regions from genomic DNA. On the study's bioinformatics: Nucleated cell counts per sample were estimated from amplification of reference gene primers within the assay. To quantify the absolute abundance of each unique TCRbeta CDR3 rearrangement, sequence reads were collapsed and filtered. For each sample, productive Simpson clonality was calculated as the square root of Simpson's diversity index across productive rearrangements. TCRdb's version of the immuneACCESS table is confined to in-frame rearrangements and falls short of the full clone set. An unresolved V gene accounts for under half of the shortfall where checked; the remainder is of unknown origin. V and J calls and clone size come straight from that table; D and trimming were deduced from the DNA. For this sample the table gives roughly 57,000 clones, of which more than 90% were detected only once. Approximately 3% of the sample rests with the top ten.

Each collaborating institution followed its own protocols to collect whole blood in K2EDTA tubes. For TCRbeta analysis, collaborators shipped samples as frozen whole blood, isolated PBMCs, or DNA extracted from either of those sample types. This specimen comes from a study of blood T cell repertoires in COVID-19 (TCRdb year 2020). For context, the study as a whole: Samples covering the acute and convalescent phases of COVID-19 were provided by collaborators in the United States, Italy and Spain. The material from the prospective study consisted of cDNA or gDNA derived from T cells, B-cell-depleted T cells, or PBMCs. Deeply sampled blood TCRbeta repertoires from subjects exposed to, actively infected with, or recovered from COVID-19 were included in the dataset. A freely available public database, intended as a resource for researchers studying the immune response to SARS-CoV-2, is where the repertoires were released. Samples were obtained from the ongoing ImmuneRACE study (first 160 participants) and from approximately 1,200 subjects provided by 6 global collaborators. Nearly every sample came with metadata listing a de-identified subject ID, COVID-19 status, age in years and sex. Where HLA class I and class II types were available, the types were taken from metadata supplied by the sample provider, not from assay-based typing. Study-wide findings and limitations: The quantity of clinical and demographic metadata differed by source and by participant and was supplied without curation.

At the junction V is shortened by 5 bases and J by 0 bases; bases outside the gene matches: 3. In the germline V gene (reference sequence), CDR1 corresponds to MNHEY and CDR2 to SMNVEV. Spanning cysteine to phenylalanine, the CDR3 consists of 15 amino acids. This entry keeps only the CDR3 DNA: 45 bases, framed from base 1. Source material: peripheral blood. This TCR was recovered from a human donor in a cohort sampled during active COVID-19. The chain employs TRBV27 and TRBJ2-2; 7 bases in between match TRBD1. The CDR3 reads as follows: CASSLGQPNTGELFF. The DNA sequence is TGTGCCAGCAGTCTGGGACAGCCGAACACCGGGGAGCTGTTTTTT.